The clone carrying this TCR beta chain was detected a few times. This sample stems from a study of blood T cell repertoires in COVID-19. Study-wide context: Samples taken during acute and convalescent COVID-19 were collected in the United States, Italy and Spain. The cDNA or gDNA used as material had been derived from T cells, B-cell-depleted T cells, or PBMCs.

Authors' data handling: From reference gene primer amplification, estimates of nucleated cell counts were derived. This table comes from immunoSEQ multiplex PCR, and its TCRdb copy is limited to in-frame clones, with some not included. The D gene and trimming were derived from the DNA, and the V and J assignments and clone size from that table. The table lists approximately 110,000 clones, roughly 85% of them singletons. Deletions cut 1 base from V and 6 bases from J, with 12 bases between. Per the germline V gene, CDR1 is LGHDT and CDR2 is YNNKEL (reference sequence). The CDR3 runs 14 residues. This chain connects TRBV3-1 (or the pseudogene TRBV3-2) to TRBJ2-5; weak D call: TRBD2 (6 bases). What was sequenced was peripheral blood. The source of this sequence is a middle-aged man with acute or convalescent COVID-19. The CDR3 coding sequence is TGTGCCAGCAGCCAAGGGCGGGGAAGGAAGACCCAGTACTTC. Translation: CASSQGRGRKTQYF.